This T cell receptor (beta chain) was sequenced for a study of Ad26.COV2.S vaccination and SARS-CoV-2 variants. V was shortened by 6 bases and J by 3 bases, with 9 bases between the two germline ends. Germline CDR1 reads SGHRS; CDR2 reads YFSETQ. The CDR3 runs to 13 residues. The table came from immunoSEQ multiplex PCR; TCRdb's copy has only in-frame clones and leaves some out. The sample contains fewer than 900,000 clones, more than 80% of which appear only once. Remarks on this clone: As yet, its antigen is unknown.

Findings and caveats of the study: With respect to non-spike TCR breadth, vaccine and placebo recipients were similar. Possibly, TCR breadth and depth analyses underestimated total T cell responses.

Specified treatment: around 19 received Ad26.COV2.S at low or high dose, single or two shots; a few received placebo; per-sample allocation not given. At day 63 after the first vaccine or placebo injection, samples were drawn. In Boston, the donor was an adult between 18-55 years of age. This specimen was peripheral blood, taken in a trial of Ad26.COV2.S vaccine versus placebo. The receptor's source is a person aged 18-60 years who received the Ad26.COV2.S COVID-19 vaccine or a placebo. This chain links TRBV5-1 with TRBJ2-2, with unresolved D. In nucleotides, the CDR3 is TGCGCCAGCACCCGGACGGACACCGGGGAGCTGTTTTTT. The encoded protein is CASTRTDTGELFF.